A single sample is the source of the 12 T cell receptor beta chains below, sequenced in a study of T cell responses to AZD1222 COVID-19 vaccine. Generated by immunoSEQ multiplex PCR, the TCRdb table keeps only in-frame clones and is missing some. The repertoire consists of roughly 190,000 clones, with roughly 90% occurring once and the leading ten covering around 3.7%. This material consisted of peripheral blood, taken 28 days after the second AZD1222 dose. These receptors originate from an adult who received the AZD1222 COVID-19 vaccine.

V is TRBV30 and J is TRBJ1-4; the D gene is possibly TRBD1 (5 bases). Trimming cost V 1 base and J 4 bases, with 13 bases left between them. In germline, CDR1 is GTSNPN, CDR2 SVGIG (reference sequence). CDR3 size: 15 residues. The CDR3 nucleotides read TGTGCCTGGAGTGGGGGACGGACTATTAATGAAAAACTGTTTTTT. Amino acid sequence: CAWSGGRTINEKLFF.

V gene TRBV5-1 combines with J gene TRBJ2-2; 8 bases are shared with TRBD1. CDR3 length: 15 residues. J gave up 2 bases and V 4 bases, and 4 bases lay outside the gene matches. The germline V gene has CDR1 SGHRS and CDR2 YFSETQ. The CDR3: CASSLGQGNTGELFF. CDR3 DNA sequence: TGCGCCAGCAGCCTCGGACAGGGAAACACCGGGGAGCTGTTTTTT.

The chain is built from TRBV10-3 and TRBJ2-3; 11 nucleotides align to TRBD2. The CDR3 totals 15 residues. With 8 bases clipped from V and 0 bases from J, the junction kept 4 bases outside the gene matches. Germline lookup yields CDR1 ENHRY and CDR2 SYGVKD. Here the CDR3 reads CAIRRTSGSTDTQYF. The CDR3 DNA follows: TGTGCCATCCGAAGGACTAGCGGGAGCACAGATACGCAGTATTTT.

The V call is TRBV18, the J call TRBJ2-3; 9 bases are shared with TRBD2. Germline V gene data show CDR1 as KGHSH and CDR2 as LQKENI. V lost 6 bases, J lost 3 bases, and 4 bases stayed unmatched. CDR3 length equals 14 residues. The CDR3 bases are TGTGCCAGCTCGCGGACTAGCGTTACAGATACGCAGTATTTT. It yields the protein CASSRTSVTDTQYF. Combining the CDR3 with reference TRBV18 and TRBJ2-3 gives the whole variable domain NAGVMQNPRHLVRRRGQEARLRCSPMKGHSHVYWYRQLPEEGLKFMVYLQKENIIDESGMPKERFSAEFPKEGPSILRIQQVVRGDSAAYFCASSRTSVTDTQYFGPGTRLTVL.

CDR3: CASSLAPAGAPPLHF. The CDR3 DNA sequence: TGCGCCAGCAGCTTGGCACCGGCAGGGGCTCCACCCCTCCACTTT. The chain carries TRBV5-1 and TRBJ1-6, with D possibly being TRBD1 (6 bases). There are 15 residues in the CDR3. Germline values: CDR1 SGHRS, CDR2 YFSETQ. Trimming took off 0 bases at V and 11 bases at J, with 15 bases between the two ends.

This chain connects TRBV7-9 to TRBJ1-1, with no clear D. Deletions cut 1 base from V and 0 bases from J, with 12 bases between. CDR3 length: 16 amino acids. Germline CDR1 reads SEHNR; CDR2 reads FQNEAQ (reference sequence). CDR3 sequence (DNA): TGTGCCAGCAGCTTAGGGTCACAGCGAATGAACACTGAAGCTTTCTTT. The encoded protein is CASSLGSQRMNTEAFF.

Worth noting for this clone: At one end the junction does not follow the germline gene, possibly because of a read error. V and J are TRBV30 and TRBJ1-2; D remains ambiguous. Germline loops: CDR1 GTSNPN, CDR2 SVGIG (reference sequence). The CDR3 covers 12 residues. The CDR3 coding sequence is TGTGCCTGGAGTGTACTCTCGGTGGACGCCAACTTC. Amino acids: CAWSVLSVDANF. Supplemented by reference TRBV30 and TRBJ1-2, the full variable domain reads SQTIHQWPATLVQPVGSPLSLECTVEGTSNPNLYWYRQAAGRGLQLLFYSVGIGQISSEVPQNLSASRPQDRQFILSSKKLLLSDSGFYLCAWSVLSVDANFGSGTRLTVV.

The chain is built from TRBV6-1 and TRBJ1-2; D might be TRBD1 (6 bases). Trimming shortened V by 4 bases and J by 7 bases, and 22 bases separated the two germline ends. Germline CDR1 is MNHNS and CDR2 is SASEGT. CDR3 size: 16 residues. CDR3 DNA: TGTGCCAGCAGTGCCGTCCCCGGGACAAACTTCCTTGGCTACACCTTC. It is translated as CASSAVPGTNFLGYTF.

This chain uses TRBV14 with TRBJ1-2; D unresolved. Per germline, CDR1 SGHDN and CDR2 FVKESK. The CDR3 is 12 amino acids. Trimming took off 2 bases at V and 8 bases at J, with 9 bases between the two ends. The CDR3 coding sequence is TGTGCCAGCAGCCAACTGGGTTGGGGCTACACCTTC. This sequence encodes CASSQLGWGYTF.

The rearrangement joins TRBV7-8 to TRBJ1-2, with D unresolved. Germline loops: CDR1 SGHVS, CDR2 FQNEAQ. Trimming removed 0 bases at V and 8 bases at J, with 13 bases between. This CDR3 has 14 amino acids. CDR3 DNA: TGTGCCAGCAGCTTAGCGTCGGGCTACGGGGGCTACACCTTC. Protein product: CASSLASGYGGYTF.

The rearrangement uses TRBV11-2 and TRBJ1-2; perhaps TRBD1 as D (6 bases). CDR1 and CDR2 (germline): SGHAT, FQNNGV. V lost 4 bases to trimming and J lost 3 bases, with 18 bases between them. This CDR3 region has 16 residues. The CDR3 DNA reads as TGTGCCAGCAGCTCTGACCGACAGGCTGGGTACTATGGCTACACCTTC. Translated, it gives CASSSDRQAGYYGYTF.

This chain joins TRBV24-1 and TRBJ2-1; no clear D. The CDR3 extends over 15 amino acids. V lost 5 bases and J lost 5, with 15 bases in between. Germline-derived CDR1 and CDR2 are KGHDR and SFDVKD. CDR3 in amino acids: CATSALPNDDNEQFF. CDR3 nucleotide sequence: TGTGCCACCAGTGCGCTACCGAATGACGACAATGAGCAGTTCTTC.